The 22 T cell receptor beta chains below all came from one sample that was sequenced in a study of T cells in Graves' hyperthyroidism and ophthalmopathy. Amplification yielded TCR beta CDR3 regions, with RNA transcripts as the source. First-round RT-PCR with HTBI primers amplified the TCR CDR3 region. TCRdb independently ran MiXCR on the multiplex PCR reads; one entry per CDR3 protein. The sample lists hundreds of thousands of distinct CDR3 sequences, approximately 40% seen once, with approximately 31% in the top ten. The sample comprised blood. The receptor source for this set is a middle-aged woman with Graves' hyperthyroidism.

The rearrangement uses TRBV30 and TRBJ1-1; D might be TRBD1 (6 bases). Germline CDR1 GTSNPN, CDR2 SVGIG (reference sequence). Trimming cost V 7 bases and J 6 bases, with 12 bases left between them. The CDR3 extends over 11 amino acids. The CDR3 loop is CALNRASEAFF. The DNA of the CDR3 is TGTGCCTTAAACAGGGCGTCTGAAGCTTTCTTT.

The chain employs TRBV9 and TRBJ2-2; 8 bases align to TRBD2. V trimming: 1 base; J trimming: 5 bases; junction bases outside the gene matches: 10. CDR3 size: 17 residues. Germline assignment: CDR1 SGDLS and CDR2 YYNGEE. This CDR3 is CASSVSGGTGSTGELFF. The CDR3 coding sequence is TGTGCCAGCAGCGTATCGGGGGGGACGGGGTCGACCGGGGAGCTGTTTTTT.

This clonotype turned up a few times. J is TRBJ2-7 and V is TRBV5-5, with TRBD1 matching 9 bases. The CDR3 runs to 15 residues. V shed 4 bases, J shed 0 bases, and the junction held 5 bases outside the gene matches. Germline V gene lookup returns CDR1 SGHKS and CDR2 YYEKEE (reference sequence). CDR3 in amino acids: CASSLRDRVSYEQYF. The CDR3, as DNA: TGTGCCAGCAGCCTCCGGGACAGGGTCTCCTACGAGCAGTACTTC.

This clonotype appeared many times. J is TRBJ2-7 and V is TRBV5-1; D assignment may be TRBD1 or TRBD2 (5 bases each). The CDR3 consists of 15 residues. With 4 bases removed from V and 3 bases from J, the gap between germline ends came to 17 bases. Germline V CDR1 and CDR2: SGHRS, YFSETQ. The CDR3 here is CASSGVGVTGYEQYF. In DNA, the CDR3 is TGCGCCAGCAGCGGCGTGGGGGTAACCGGCTACGAGCAGTACTTC.

The gene calls are TRBV7-9 and TRBJ1-1; a weak D match, TRBD1 (6 bases). V was cut by 10 bases and J by 7 bases, with 16 bases left in between. Germline CDR1 and CDR2: SEHNR and FQNEAQ (reference sequence). The CDR3 runs 12 residues. CDR3 DNA sequence: TGTGCCAACAGTTTTCAGGGGATTGAAGCTTTCTTT. Translated: CANSFQGIEAFF.

This rearrangement joins TRBV19 to TRBJ1-4; the D gene is possibly TRBD1 (6 bases). The V and J ends lost 7 bases and 7 bases respectively, with 10 bases between them. This CDR3 spans 12 amino acids. Per the germline V gene, CDR1 is LNHDA and CDR2 is SQIVND (reference sequence). DNA of the CDR3: TGTGCCAGTATGGGGGGCACTGAAAAACTGTTTTTT. It translates to CASMGGTEKLFF.

V is TRBV9 and J is TRBJ1-1, with D possibly matching TRBD1 (6 bases). Germline assignment: CDR1 SGDLS and CDR2 YYNGEE. The CDR3 has 15 amino acids. V was pared by 5 bases and J by 1 base, with 15 bases between. CDR3 sequence: CASRPLDRTNTEAFF. Written as DNA, the CDR3 is TGTGCCAGCAGACCCCTCGACAGGACGAACACTGAAGCTTTCTTT.

The table lists this clonotype with many counts. The rearrangement links TRBV12-3 or TRBV12-4 to TRBJ2-5; D is uncertain. Between the trimmed V and J ends, which lost 5 bases and 6 bases, there was a span of 13 bases. The length of the CDR3 is 13 residues. CDR3 coding DNA: TGTGCCAGCAGTCCGGGCCCCCTGCAGACCCAGTACTTC. It translates to CASSPGPLQTQYF.

The V gene is TRBV12-3 or TRBV12-4, the J gene TRBJ2-7; either TRBD1 or TRBD2 may fit D (5 bases each). The ends were cut back, 5 bases at V and 0 bases at J, with 14 bases in the middle. The CDR3 has 15 residues. CDR3 protein: CASSLEAGSSYEQYF. CDR3 bases: TGTGCCAGCAGTCTAGAGGCAGGGAGCTCCTACGAGCAGTACTTC.

The chain joins TRBV24-1 to TRBJ2-7; 10 bases align to TRBD2. V trimming: 2 bases; J trimming: 2 bases; junction bases outside the gene matches: 2. CDR1 is KGHDR and CDR2 is SFDVKD in the germline V gene. The CDR3 runs 15 residues. The CDR3 spells CATSDSSGRAYEQYF. CDR3 sequence (DNA): TGTGCCACCAGTGATTCCAGCGGGAGGGCCTACGAGCAGTACTTC.

This clonotype has a count of ten or more. This rearrangement joins TRBV14 to TRBJ1-6; D is uncertain. CDR3 length equals 13 residues. V lost 0 bases to trimming and J lost 12 bases, with 9 bases between them. Germline V gives CDR1 SGHDN, CDR2 FVKESK. The CDR3 DNA is TGTGCCAGCAGCCAAGATCGTGGACTACCCCTCCACTTT. This encodes CASSQDRGLPLHF.

This clonotype was picked up a small number of times. This chain connects TRBV5-5 to TRBJ1-5; D is perhaps TRBD1 (5 bases). The germline V and J ends were trimmed by 4 bases and 3 bases, with 14 bases remaining between them. Germline values: CDR1 SGHKS, CDR2 YYEKEE (reference sequence). This CDR3 spans 15 amino acids. DNA of the CDR3: TGTGCCAGCAGCCCCTCACGAGGGGACAATCAGCCCCAGCATTTT. Its translation is CASSPSRGDNQPQHF.

This clonotype appeared once. V is TRBV7-2 and J is TRBJ1-1; D gene uncertain. V lost 1 base, J lost 4 bases, and 13 bases lay in between. CDR1 is SGHTA and CDR2 is FQGNSA in the germline V gene. The CDR3 loop spans 15 amino acids. CDR3 in amino acids: CASSLGVERGTEAFF. CDR3 nucleotide sequence: TGTGCCAGCAGCTTAGGAGTGGAGAGAGGCACTGAAGCTTTCTTT.

V and J are TRBV4-1 and TRBJ2-7; weak D call: TRBD2 (5 bases). CDR3 length: 12 amino acids. Trimming removed 4 bases at V and 9 bases at J, with 13 bases between. Germline-derived CDR1 and CDR2 are MGHRA and YSYEKL. Here the CDR3 reads CASSPLAGGQYF. CDR3 sequence (DNA): TGCGCCAGCAGCCCTCTCGCGGGCGGGCAGTACTTC.

This clonotype has a count of ten or more. The gene calls are TRBV12-3 or TRBV12-4 and TRBJ1-3; weak D call: TRBD1 (5 bases). CDR3 size: 14 residues. V was pared by 3 bases and J by 4 bases, with 10 bases between. In DNA form, the CDR3 reads TGTGCCAGCAGTTTTCCAGGGATCGGAAACACCATATATTTT. Its protein is CASSFPGIGNTIYF.

V usage is TRBV12-3 or TRBV12-4 and J usage is TRBJ2-2, with 10 bases lining up with TRBD1. The CDR3 contains 18 residues. J was trimmed by 4 bases and V by 1 base; bases with no gene match: 9. For the CDR3, the DNA is TGTGCCAGCAGTTTAGGGTTAGGGACAGGGGCGTTCACCGGGGAGCTGTTTTTT. Encoded protein: CASSLGLGTGAFTGELFF.

The rearrangement uses TRBV9 and TRBJ1-4, with no clear D. Trimming left V 0 bases short and J 7 bases short, with 10 bases between. The germline gives CDR1 SGDLS, CDR2 YYNGEE. This CDR3 is 14 amino acids long. CDR3 sequence reads: CASSVGRYTEKLFF. CDR3 nucleotides: TGTGCCAGCAGCGTAGGAAGGTACACTGAAAAACTGTTTTTT. The full variable domain, completed using reference TRBV9 and TRBJ1-4, is DSGVTQTPKHLITATGQRVTLRCSPRSGDLSVYWYQQSLDQGLQFLIQYYNGEERAKGNILERFSAQQFPDLHSELNLSSLELGDSALYFCASSVGRYTEKLFFGSGTQLSVL.

As concerns this clonotype: One end of the junction does not line up with germline, which may come from a read error. The V and J genes are TRBV10-3 and TRBJ2-2, with 12 bases aligning to TRBD2. The V gene's germline CDR1 is ENHRY and CDR2 SYGVKD. This CDR3 is built from 18 residues. The CDR3 loop reads CASSYLSSGRAFAGELFF. DNA of the CDR3: TGTGCCAGCAGTTACCTCTCTAGCGGGAGGGCGTTCGCCGGGGAGCTGTTTTTT.

The chain has TRBV20-1 and TRBJ1-2; D ambiguous. Trimming removed 7 bases at V and 4 bases at J, with 19 bases between. This CDR3 comprises 14 residues. The germline V gene has CDR1 DFQATT and CDR2 SNEGSKA (reference sequence). The CDR3 here is CSDRLSPSGYGYTF. CDR3 DNA: TGCAGTGACCGACTCTCACCCTCCGGCTATGGCTACACCTTC.

V usage is TRBV10-3 and J usage is TRBJ2-2, with a tentative D call TRBD2 (5 bases). This CDR3 comprises 13 residues. In germline, CDR1 is ENHRY, CDR2 SYGVKD. Trimming cost V 4 bases and J 7 bases, with 10 bases left between them. The CDR3 DNA reads as TGTGCCATCAGTGGTCGAGAGGGCGGGGAGCTGTTTTTT. Residues: CAISGREGGELFF.

J is TRBJ2-3 and V is TRBV7-3; possible D gene TRBD1, 8 bases. V gave up 3 bases and J gave up 5 bases, with 15 bases separating them. The length of the CDR3 is 15 residues. Germline assignment: CDR1 SGHTA and CDR2 FQGTGA. This CDR3 is CASSFGTTGGDTQYF. In DNA form, the CDR3 reads TGTGCCAGCAGCTTCGGGACTACAGGGGGAGATACGCAGTATTTT.

The chain joins TRBV25-1 to TRBJ2-7, with a tentative D call TRBD1 (6 bases). Germline CDR1 and CDR2: MGHDK and SYGVNS. V lost 6 bases and J lost 6, with 21 bases in between. This CDR3 has 15 residues. The CDR3 loop reads CASSQDRDRLGEQYF. The CDR3 DNA sequence: TGTGCCAGCAGCCAAGACCGAGACAGGCTCGGCGAGCAGTACTTC.